The entry below describes one TCR beta chain. Its antigen is unidentified. V dropped 4 bases and J dropped 2 bases, with 9 bases sitting between them. The CDR3 length is 14 residues. The V gene's germline CDR1 is LNHDA and CDR2 SQIVND (reference sequence). Researchers ran the PCR with 60 Vbeta and 13 Jbeta primers. Per the original data handling: Later work found 74 million or so unique TCR beta chains, with about 10 million shared. Clones were sequenced by immunoSEQ multiplex PCR, and TCRdb holds only the in-frame ones, with some missing. The D gene and trimming were derived from the DNA, and the V and J assignments and clone size from that table. This repertoire includes approximately 140,000 clones. The sample is drawn from a study of cytomegalovirus exposure and HLA in healthy donors. Study-wide results and caveats: A later analysis reportedly found that, within productive TCRs, an Asian-associated ancestry cluster had fewer N-insertions than the mean observed across the roughly 700 donors. Presence/absence analyses assumed roughly uniform sequencing depth across donors. Among TCR beta chains, those listed as cytomegalovirus-associated numbered some 170.

The receptor's source is a woman aged 40 to 50 in good health and CMV-seronegative. This chain uses TRBV19 with TRBJ1-5; no reliable D call. Sequencing was carried out using PBMCs. This CDR3 reads CASSTNQGNQPQHF. CDR3 nucleotide sequence: TGTGCCAGTAGTACCAACCAGGGCAATCAGCCCCAGCATTTT.